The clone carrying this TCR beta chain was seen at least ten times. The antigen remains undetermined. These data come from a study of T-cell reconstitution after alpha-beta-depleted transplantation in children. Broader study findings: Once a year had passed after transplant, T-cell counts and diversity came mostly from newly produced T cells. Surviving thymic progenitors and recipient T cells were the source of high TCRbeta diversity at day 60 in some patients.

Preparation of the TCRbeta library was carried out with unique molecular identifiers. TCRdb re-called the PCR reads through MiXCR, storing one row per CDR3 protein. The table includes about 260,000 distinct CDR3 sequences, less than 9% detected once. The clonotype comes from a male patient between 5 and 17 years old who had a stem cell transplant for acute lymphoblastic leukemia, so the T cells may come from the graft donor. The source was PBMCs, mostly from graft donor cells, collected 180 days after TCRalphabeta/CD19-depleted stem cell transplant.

This CDR3 reads CASSLAQGKDTQYF. CDR3 DNA sequence: TGCGCCAGCAGCTTGGCTCAGGGCAAAGATACGCAGTATTTT. V is TRBV5-1 and J is TRBJ2-3, with D maybe TRBD1 (5 bases). Germline CDR1 SGHRS, CDR2 YFSETQ. The CDR3 has 14 amino acids. Deletions cut 0 bases from V and 5 bases from J, with 10 bases between.